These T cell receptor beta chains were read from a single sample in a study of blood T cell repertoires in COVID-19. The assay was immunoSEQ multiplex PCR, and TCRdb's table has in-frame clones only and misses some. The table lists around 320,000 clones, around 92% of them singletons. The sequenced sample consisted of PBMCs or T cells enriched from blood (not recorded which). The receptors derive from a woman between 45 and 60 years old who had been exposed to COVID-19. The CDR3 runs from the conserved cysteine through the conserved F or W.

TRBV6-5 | CASSTRDRGLTEAFF
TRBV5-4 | CASSLDRQEQYF
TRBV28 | CASTLQGLRGYTF
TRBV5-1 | CASSLTGPYYEQYF
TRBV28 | CASSISGNYEQYF
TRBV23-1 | CASSPQLTGEDYGYTF
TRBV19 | CASSGSGSTYEQYF
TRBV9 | CASSVGGGSGEQGGRDTQYF
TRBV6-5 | CASSPDREYNEQFF
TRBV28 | CASSGLGSSYNSPLHF
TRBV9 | CASSAEPGTALSNTEAFF
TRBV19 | CASSMRGARQPQHF
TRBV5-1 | CASSASGSRQETQYF
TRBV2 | CASTQDIIGNEQFF
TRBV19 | CASTTNRGTNEKLFF
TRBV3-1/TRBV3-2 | CASSQHDRVFGYTF
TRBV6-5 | CASSYNPRGFYEQYF
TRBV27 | CASTNSRDTHSPLHF
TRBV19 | CASSPNLAGGLSEQFF
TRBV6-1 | CASSESGGGLNQPQHF
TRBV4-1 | CASSQHLGDRGRDGYTF
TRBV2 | CAGKKGVFYGYTF
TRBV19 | CASSIGNSPLHF
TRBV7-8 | CASSVQTQGAREKLFF
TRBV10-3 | CAISDRTYSGKDEQYF
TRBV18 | CASSPHPPGQGNTGELFF
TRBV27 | CASSLYPGQSYNEQFF
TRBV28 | CASSGHSQHF
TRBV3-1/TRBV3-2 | CASSQDPHRASSYEQYF
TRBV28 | CASSGGTGGRETQYF
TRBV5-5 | CASSLSWETQYF
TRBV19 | CASSAPSGLQIYGYTF
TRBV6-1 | CASSEYGGNQPQHF
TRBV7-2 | CASSTSPLADSYEQYF
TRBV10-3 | CAISELRGQGLNEQYF
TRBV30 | CAWRKQGAGYGYTF
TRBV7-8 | CASSSLRAGGPKGANYGYTF
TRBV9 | CASSVAGSGGVETQYF
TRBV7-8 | CASSWDRGATEAFF
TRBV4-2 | CASSHPRDTEAFF
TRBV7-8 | CASSSYTGGNEKLFF
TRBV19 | CASTPGGSTEAFF
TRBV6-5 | CASRRQGAYEQYF
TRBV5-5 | CASSITGTGGAGYGYTF
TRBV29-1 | CSGEGAPGTEAFF
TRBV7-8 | CASSFTGGSMNTEAFF
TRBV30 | CACLRGGGYEQYF
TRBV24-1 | CATSVLTGAGHTEAFF
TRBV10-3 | CAISEKGGTGVNEQFF